This T cell receptor (beta chain) came from a study of blood T cell repertoires in COVID-19 (TCRdb year 2020). A note on the overall study: Collaborator samples came from the United States, Italy and Spain and covered acute and convalescent phases of COVID-19. The prospective study material was composed of cDNA or gDNA derived from T cells, B-cell-depleted T cells, or PBMCs. The dataset comprised deeply sampled blood TCRbeta repertoires from subjects exposed to, actively infected with, or recovered from COVID-19. The repertoires were made available in a free public database intended to serve as a resource for research on the immune response to SARS-CoV-2. The samples were drawn from the first 160 participants of the ongoing ImmuneRACE study and from 1,254 subjects provided by 6 global collaborators. A de-identified subject ID, COVID-19 status, age in years and sex were almost always included in the sample metadata. Where available, HLA class I and class II types were obtained from metadata supplied by the sample provider rather than from assay-based typing. General conclusions and limits of the study: The amount of clinical and demographic metadata varied by source and participant and was provided uncurated.

Participants in the prospective study were aged about 18 to 95 years, lived in 24 United States geographic areas, and enrolled through a virtual design. Cohort assignment in the prospective study relied on participant-reported clinical history from a screening survey and a study questionnaire. In the prospective study, whole blood, serum and a nasopharyngeal or oropharyngeal swab were collected from each participant by mobile phlebotomists. Participants in the prospective study had the option to provide additional blood draws and questionnaires over a roughly 2-month period. Blood samples from the prospective study were shipped frozen or at room temperature prior to DNA extraction. Sequences MDHEN (CDR1) and SYDVKM (CDR2) are obtained from the germline V gene. V has 5 bases trimmed and J has 4 bases trimmed; junction bases matching no gene number 8. The CDR3 has 16 amino acids, counting the end cysteine and phenylalanine. The only DNA kept is the CDR3, 48 bases in frame from the first base.

TCRbeta CDR3 regions were amplified from genomic DNA using the immunoSEQ Assay, a bias-controlled multiplex PCR. Processing in the source paper ran as follows. The number of nucleated cells in each sample was estimated from the amplification of reference gene primers within the assay. Sequence reads were collapsed and filtered to measure the absolute abundance of every unique TCRbeta CDR3 rearrangement. For each sample, productive Simpson clonality was calculated as the square root of Simpson's diversity index across productive rearrangements. TCRdb carries this immuneACCESS record with in-frame sequences only. Its versions omit some clonotypes, under half of them owing to an unresolved V gene in the studies checked, with the rest unexplained. The D gene and trimming were derived from the DNA, and the V and J assignments and clone size from that table. Recorded for this sample are 200,000 or so clones; more than 75% of them occurred a single time. 7% to 8.5% of the sample belongs to the ten largest clones.

Only a few counts were recorded for this clone. Its antigen is still unknown. Base qualities are not provided; no much larger clone lies one nucleotide away. The receptor's source is a woman in her thirties or forties with acute COVID-19. Recombination connected TRBV28 to TRBJ2-5, with 12 bases aligning to TRBD1. The sequencing input was PBMCs or T cells enriched from blood (not recorded which). The bases are TGTGCCAGCAGTCAGCCCCGGGACAGGGGGCGAGAGACCCAGTACTTC. Its translation reads: CASSQPRDRGRETQYF.